Included here is one T cell receptor beta chain sequence, with context. Germline V gene lookup returns CDR1 SNHLY and CDR2 FYNNEI. V lost 4 bases to trimming and J lost 5 bases, with 12 bases between them. The CDR3 spans 13 residues. The data stem from a study of blood T cell repertoires in COVID-19. Study-level background: The United States, Italy and Spain were the sources of the acute and convalescent COVID-19 samples. PBMCs, B-cell-depleted T cells, or T cells provided the cDNA or gDNA that made up the material.

Generated by immunoSEQ multiplex PCR, the TCRdb table keeps only in-frame clones and is missing some. Here the sample spans about 190,000 clones, approximately 90% being singletons. This chain links TRBV2 with TRBJ2-7; TRBD1 might be the D (5 bases). The sample was peripheral blood. The sequence derives from a woman under 40 with active or convalescent COVID-19. In DNA form, the CDR3 reads TGTGCCAGCAGTGGGGAAGGGGATGACGAGCAGTACTTC. It is translated as CASSGEGDDEQYF.